This passage covers 18 T cell receptor beta chains from one sample sequenced in a study of blood T cell repertoires in COVID-19. The protocol was immunoSEQ multiplex PCR, while the TCRdb copy is restricted to in-frame clones and leaves out a portion. The sample holds 89,000 or so clones, approximately 85% seen once. Material: peripheral blood. The receptors stem from a man aged 50 to 60 with active COVID-19.

The genes are TRBV6-5 and TRBJ2-2; D is perhaps TRBD2 (7 bases). CDR3 length: 15 amino acids. Trimming removed 6 bases from V and 4 bases from J, with 15 bases in between. Germline CDR1 and CDR2: MNHEY and SVGAGI. DNA of the CDR3: TGTGCCAGCAGCGCAAGGGGGGGCTTCACCGGGGAGCTGTTTTTT. Amino acids: CASSARGGFTGELFF.

The chain joins TRBV6-2 or TRBV6-3 to TRBJ2-2; D not resolved. Germline assignment: CDR1 MNHEY and CDR2 SVGEGT. V dropped 2 bases and J dropped 7 bases, with 11 bases sitting between them. The CDR3 contains 14 residues. The CDR3 nucleotides read TGTGCCAGCAGTTACCCCGGGTATAGCGGGGAGCTGTTTTTT. It is translated as CASSYPGYSGELFF.

The chain's CDR3 is CASSSMTSNTEAFF. CDR3 nucleotide sequence: TGTGCCAGCAGCTCGATGACATCGAACACTGAAGCTTTCTTT. V usage is TRBV9 and J usage is TRBJ1-1, with no clear D. Germline CDR1 is SGDLS and CDR2 is YYNGEE. There are 14 residues in the CDR3. Trimming stripped 4 bases from V and 1 base from J, with 11 bases between.

V usage is TRBV19 and J usage is TRBJ2-2; tentatively, D is TRBD1 (6 bases). V dropped 3 bases and J dropped 2 bases, with 10 bases sitting between them. The CDR3 covers 15 residues. The germline gives CDR1 LNHDA, CDR2 SQIVND (reference sequence). DNA of the CDR3: TGTGCCAGTAGTATCAGGGGTGAAAACACCGGGGAGCTGTTTTTT. This encodes CASSIRGENTGELFF. The full variable domain, in which reference TRBV19 and TRBJ2-2 provide the parts outside the CDR3, is DGGITQSPKYLFRKEGQNVTLSCEQNLNHDAMYWYRQDPGQGLRLIYYSQIVNDFQKGDIAEGYSVSREKKESFPLTVTSAQKNPTAFYLCASSIRGENTGELFFGEGSRLTVL.

The rearrangement uses TRBV30 and TRBJ1-1; no clear D gene. Germline V gene data show CDR1 as GTSNPN and CDR2 as SVGIG (reference sequence). V was clipped by 4 bases and J by 0 bases, with 12 bases between them. CDR3 length: 14 amino acids. The CDR3 here is CAWNGFLMNTEAFF. The CDR3 DNA sequence: TGTGCCTGGAACGGGTTCCTCATGAACACTGAAGCTTTCTTT.

The genes are TRBV4-1 and TRBJ2-1, with D unresolved. The length of the CDR3 is 15 residues. V dropped 2 bases and J dropped 1 base, with 9 bases sitting between them. Germline CDR1 is MGHRA and CDR2 is YSYEKL. The CDR3 sequence: CASSQFGSSYNEQFF. The CDR3 DNA is TGCGCCAGCAGCCAATTTGGCTCGTCCTACAATGAGCAGTTCTTC.

The chain combines TRBV10-3 with TRBJ1-4, with 8 positions matching TRBD1. The CDR3 runs 17 residues. Per germline, CDR1 ENHRY and CDR2 SYGVKD. Germline trimming cut 2 bases from V and 3 bases from J; bases unmatched to any gene: 8. CDR3 nucleotides: TGTGCCATCAGTGAGGGTGGACAGGGTGCTTCTAATGAAAAACTGTTTTTT. Translating gives CAISEGGQGASNEKLFF.

The chain links TRBV7-9 to TRBJ1-2; 10 nucleotides align to TRBD1. Germline CDR1 SEHNR, CDR2 FQNEAQ (reference sequence). The length of the CDR3 is 15 residues. V was pared by 0 bases and J by 6 bases, with 4 bases of the junction left unmatched. CDR3 residues: CASSLAQTGGDGYTF. The CDR3 region has the DNA TGTGCCAGCAGCTTAGCGCAGACAGGGGGCGATGGCTACACCTTC.

The genes are TRBV5-1 and TRBJ1-1, with D tentatively TRBD1 (6 bases). Germline V CDR1 and CDR2: SGHRS, YFSETQ. This CDR3 region has 16 residues. Trimming took off 1 base at V and 0 bases at J, with 13 bases between the two ends. CDR3 amino acids: CASSLQGIWMNTEAFF. The CDR3 DNA sequence: TGCGCCAGCAGCTTGCAGGGGATATGGATGAACACTGAAGCTTTCTTT.

The rearrangement links TRBV4-3 to TRBJ2-1, with D tentatively TRBD1 (6 bases). CDR1 and CDR2 (germline): LGHNA, YSLEER. The CDR3 consists of 15 residues. The V and J ends lost 0 bases and 4 bases respectively, with 10 bases between them. CDR3: CASSQDRQGYNEQFF. In nucleotides, the CDR3 is TGCGCCAGCAGCCAAGATCGGCAGGGGTACAATGAGCAGTTCTTC.

The genes are TRBV5-3 and TRBJ1-6; TRBD1 might be the D (5 bases). TRBV5-3 is designated an ORF whose function remains uncertain. V was pared by 4 bases and J by 3 bases, with 23 bases between. The length of the CDR3 is 19 residues. The CDR3 bases are TGTGCCAGAAGCGGGAGGGACGGGCAGAGTTCATACTATAATTCACCCCTCCACTTT. This translates into CARSGRDGQSSYYNSPLHF.

The chain uses TRBV11-3 and TRBJ1-2; D might be TRBD1 (5 bases). The CDR3 has 13 amino acids. Germline V gives CDR1 SGHNT, CDR2 YENEEA. Trimming left V 4 bases short and J 7 bases short, with 13 bases between. The CDR3, as DNA: TGTGCCAGCAGCTCTAGCGGAGGGGTTGGCTACACCTTC. Translating it yields CASSSSGGVGYTF. The full variable domain, rest sourced from reference TRBV11-3 and TRBJ1-2, is EAGVVQSPRYKIIEKKQPVAFWCNPISGHNTLYWYLQNLGQGPELLIRYENEEAVDDSQLPKDRFSAERLKGVDSTLKIQPAELGDSAVYLCASSSSGGVGYTFGSGTRLTVV.

The chain is built from TRBV4-1 and TRBJ2-3; D is uncertain. From germline, CDR1 is MGHRA and CDR2 YSYEKL. CDR3 length: 15 residues. V lost 1 base and J lost 2, with 10 bases in between. The CDR3 DNA reads as TGCGCCAGCAGCCAAGTGGCCGCAGACACAGATACGCAGTATTTT. As protein: CASSQVAADTDTQYF.

This clone came up a few times. The chain couples TRBV6-1 to TRBJ2-5, with TRBD2 matching over 10 bases. Germline V gives CDR1 MNHNS, CDR2 SASEGT. The junction had 8 bases not matched to a gene; V was cut back by 4 bases and J by 3 bases. The CDR3 contains 16 residues. The CDR3 reads CASSVISGGWEETQYF. The CDR3 DNA reads TGTGCCAGCAGTGTCATTAGCGGGGGGTGGGAAGAGACCCAGTACTTC.

This clone was observed a single time. The chain joins TRBV20-1 to TRBJ1-2, with 8 bases that match TRBD1. The V segment lost 3 bases and the J segment 6 bases; nucleotides outside the gene matches: 12. CDR1 and CDR2 (germline): DFQATT, SNEGSKA (reference sequence). The CDR3 runs to 15 residues. The CDR3 protein is CSASRRGQGENGYTF. As DNA, the CDR3 is TGCAGTGCTAGTCGCAGGGGGCAGGGGGAAAATGGCTACACCTTC.

The chain recombines TRBV4-3 with TRBJ2-4; 10 bases are shared with TRBD2. CDR1 and CDR2 from the germline V gene are LGHNA and YSLEER. The CDR3 spans 17 residues. The trim removed 0 bases at V and 8 bases at J, leaving 10 bases unmatched. CDR3 nucleotide sequence: TGCGCCAGCAGCCAAGAACCTAGCGGGGGCTGGGGTGACATTCAGTACTTC. This translates into CASSQEPSGGWGDIQYF.

The chain couples TRBV27 to TRBJ2-1; the D gene is possibly TRBD2 (6 bases). This CDR3 has 14 amino acids. Germline lookup yields CDR1 MNHEY and CDR2 SMNVEV (reference sequence). V was trimmed by 0 bases and J by 3 bases, leaving 6 bases between them. In DNA, the CDR3 is TGTGCCAGCAGTTTATCGGGGGGCTACAATGAGCAGTTCTTC. Amino acids: CASSLSGGYNEQFF.

This chain links TRBV19 with TRBJ2-1, with a tentative D call TRBD2 (7 bases). The CDR3 runs to 17 residues. The germline gives CDR1 LNHDA, CDR2 SQIVND (reference sequence). Trimming cost V 5 bases and J 5 bases, with 22 bases left between them. The CDR3 DNA follows: TGTGCCAGTAGTGTCCCTCGGGGGCGGGAGACCAACAATGAGCAGTTCTTC. Its protein product is CASSVPRGRETNNEQFF.